This TCR beta chain was recovered during a study of T cells after yellow fever vaccination. The sample holds a few counts of this clonotype. Its antigen is not known. CDR1 and CDR2 (germline): LNHDA, SQIVND (reference sequence). The V gene lost 0 bases and the J gene lost 7 bases, with 16 bases spanning the gap. The CDR3 has 17 amino acids. TCRdb re-called the 5' RACE reads with MiXCR, one entry per CDR3 protein. The sample yields under 200,000 distinct CDR3 sequences, about 10% seen once. Broader study findings: Post-booster samples contained most primary-vaccination clones (approximately 96% CD4, approximately 88% CD8).

Sequences were derived from CD8+ T cells sorted from PBMCs, sampled 15 days after the yellow fever booster vaccination. The chain employs TRBV19 and TRBJ1-6; D not certain. This sequence originates from a man younger than 35 who received the YFV17D yellow fever vaccine. The CDR3 reads CASSIELGPLLNSPLHF. The CDR3 coding sequence is TGTGCCAGTAGTATAGAGCTTGGACCACTCCTCAATTCACCCCTCCACTTT.